Shown below are 19 T cell receptor beta chains from a single sample sequenced in a study of breast tumors, draining lymph nodes, adjacent tissues. Axillary draining lymph nodes of breast cancer patients supplied the node samples. MiXCR was run by TCRdb on the multiplex PCR reads, yielding one entry per CDR3 protein. The table lists around 300,000 distinct CDR3 sequences, 30% of them singletons. The material sequenced was axillary lymph node tissue. The receptor source for this set is a female donor with breast cancer. Some clones in this sample may be carry-over from other donors' samples.

This clonotype was seen ten or more times. This rearrangement joins TRBV10-2 to TRBJ2-3; 9 bases line up with TRBD2. Germline values: CDR1 WSHSY, CDR2 SAAADI. This CDR3 region has 16 residues. V lost 1 base, J lost 2 bases, and 4 bases stayed unmatched. DNA of the CDR3: TGCGCCAGCAGTGAGTTTTTAGCGGGAGCCACAGATACGCAGTATTTT. Encoded protein: CASSEFLAGATDTQYF.

This clonotype was seen more than once but under ten times. The CDR3 nucleotides read TGTGCCAGCAGCAATCGACAGGGGAAGAGGGAGACCCAGTACTTC. As protein: CASSNRQGKRETQYF. This sequence joins TRBV7-8 and TRBJ2-5; 8 bases are a match to TRBD1. Germline V gene sequence: CDR1 SGHVS, CDR2 FQNEAQ. The J segment lost 5 bases and the V segment lost 5 bases, leaving 10 bases of the junction unmatched. This CDR3 is built from 15 residues.

This clonotype was observed at least ten times. J is TRBJ2-5 and V is TRBV10-2; weak D call: TRBD1 (5 bases). V was cut by 4 bases and J by 5 bases, with 11 bases left in between. The germline gives CDR1 WSHSY, CDR2 SAAADI. The CDR3 spans 13 residues. As DNA, the CDR3 is TGCGCCAGCAGTGGACAGCAAGGGGAGACCCAGTACTTC. As protein: CASSGQQGETQYF.

This clonotype appeared many times. V is TRBV19 and J is TRBJ2-1, with TRBD1 matching over 11 bases. The CDR3 consists of 15 residues. CDR1 and CDR2 (germline): LNHDA, SQIVND (reference sequence). With 5 bases clipped from V and 7 bases from J, the junction kept 7 bases outside the gene matches. For the CDR3, the DNA is TGTGCCAGTAGTCAGGACAGGGGGCGCTGGAATGAGCAGTTCTTC. Translated: CASSQDRGRWNEQFF.

This clonotype was observed at least ten times. This chain uses TRBV12-5 with TRBJ2-7, with 10 bases lining up with TRBD2. V dropped 6 bases and J dropped 2; count of bases not matched to a gene: 7. This CDR3 region has 15 residues. Germline lookup yields CDR1 LGHNT and CDR2 FRNRAP. The CDR3 bases are TGTGCTAGTGGGGATACTAGCGGGGCGGCCTACGAGCAGTACTTC. Its translation: CASGDTSGAAYEQYF.

For this clonotype: This may be a read error: a much more frequent sequence differs by one nucleotide. The CDR3 carries no conserved terminal phenylalanine or tryptophan, so it likely arises from a read error. The chain carries TRBV12-3 or TRBV12-4 and TRBJ2-1; D might be TRBD2 (6 bases). V was shortened by 1 base and J by 9 bases, with 7 bases between the two germline ends. CDR3 length: 12 amino acids. The DNA for the CDR3 is TGTGCCAGCAGTTTAGGGACTATTGAGCAGTTCCTC. Amino acids: CASSLGTIEQFL.

This clonotype was counted between two and nine times. DNA of the CDR3: TGCAGTGCTAGAGGGACTAGCGGGGAAGCCTACGAGCAGTACTTC. Protein sequence: CSARGTSGEAYEQYF. This chain joins TRBV20-1 and TRBJ2-7; TRBD2 matches at 12 bases. The CDR3 totals 15 residues. The V segment lost 1 base and the J segment 2 bases; nucleotides outside the gene matches: 3. The germline V gene has CDR1 DFQATT and CDR2 SNEGSKA (reference sequence).

This clonotype has only one observation. CDR3 protein: CASSLEGARETQYF. CDR3 nucleotide sequence: TGTGCCAGCAGCTTAGAGGGGGCGCGGGAGACCCAGTACTTC. V usage is TRBV7-9 and J usage is TRBJ2-5; 7 nucleotides align to TRBD1. The CDR3 sequence is 14 residues long. CDR1 is SEHNR and CDR2 is FQNEAQ in the germline V gene (reference sequence). V was clipped by 1 base and J by 5 bases; unmatched bases: 4.

There are many counts of this clonotype. The genes are TRBV5-1 and TRBJ1-5; D is undetermined. CDR1 is SGHRS and CDR2 is YFSETQ in the germline V gene. V was shortened by 0 bases and J by 5 bases, with 6 bases between the two germline ends. This CDR3 comprises 13 residues. The CDR3 sequence: CASSLEADQPQHF. The CDR3 region has the DNA TGCGCCAGCAGCTTGGAGGCGGATCAGCCCCAGCATTTT.

The table lists this clonotype with a count of one. This sequence joins TRBV3-1 and TRBJ2-3; no reliable D call. Trimming took 8 bases from V and 7 from J, leaving 13 bases between them. The CDR3 runs to 12 residues. Germline-derived CDR1 and CDR2 are LGHDT and YNNKEL (reference sequence). The DNA of the CDR3 is TGTGCCAGCGGCCCCAAGGGATATACGCAGTATTTT. Protein sequence: CASGPKGYTQYF.

A note on this clonotype: One base away lies a much larger clone, so this may be a sequencing read error. The genes are TRBV19 and TRBJ2-1; D may be TRBD2 (6 bases). Germline V CDR1 and CDR2: LNHDA, SQIVND (reference sequence). The CDR3 covers 17 residues. The CDR3 DNA reads as TGTGCCAGTAGTTTGCCCCTCGGAGCGGGTGGCCGGGATGAGCAGTCCTTC. This gives the protein CASSLPLGAGGRDEQSF.

This clonotype was counted at least ten times. The rearrangement uses TRBV19 and TRBJ2-2; 7 positions match TRBD2. Germline trimming cut 9 bases from V and 4 bases from J; bases unmatched to any gene: 11. The length of the CDR3 is 15 residues. CDR1 and CDR2 (germline): LNHDA, SQIVND (reference sequence). DNA of the CDR3: TGTGCCAGCCTGCTGTCCGGGGGGTTCACCGGGGAGCTGTTTTTT. It codes for CASLLSGGFTGELFF.

The sample holds a few counts of this clonotype. Germline is not matched at one junction end, which may reflect a read error. The chain couples TRBV7-9 to TRBJ2-5; perhaps TRBD2 as D (6 bases). The CDR3 is 15 amino acids. CDR1 SEHNR and CDR2 FQNEAQ come from the germline V gene (reference sequence). CDR3 nucleotides: TGTGCCAGCAGCTTAGGGGGTGGGGAGGCGGAGACCCAGCACTTC. It is translated as CASSLGGGEAETQHF.

V and J are TRBV29-1 and TRBJ2-3; 8 bases line up with TRBD1. The trim removed 7 bases at V and 3 bases at J, leaving 12 bases unmatched. The CDR3 extends over 15 amino acids. Looked up from germline, CDR1 is SQVTM and CDR2 is ANQGSEA. The CDR3 DNA sequence: TGCAGCGGCCAGGGGCGGCAGGGGGCGACAGATACGCAGTATTTT. Amino acids: CSGQGRQGATDTQYF.

This chain joins TRBV4-2 and TRBJ2-7; D unclear. Trimming took 0 bases from V and 6 from J, leaving 12 bases between them. There are 14 residues in the CDR3. Germline V lookup: CDR1 LGHNA, CDR2 YNFKEQ. This CDR3 reads CASSQDPVRPEQYF. CDR3 in DNA: TGTGCCAGCAGCCAAGACCCCGTGCGGCCCGAGCAGTACTTC.

This chain uses TRBV5-1 with TRBJ2-4, with D unresolved. Trimming took off 0 bases at V and 6 bases at J, with 10 bases between the two ends. This CDR3 is built from 14 residues. Looked up from germline, CDR1 is SGHRS and CDR2 is YFSETQ. The CDR3 DNA reads as TGCGCCAGCAGCTTGGGACACGAACTAAACATTCAGTACTTC. Protein sequence: CASSLGHELNIQYF.

Regarding this clonotype: A much larger clone is a single base away; this may be a read error. The J gene is TRBJ2-1, the V gene TRBV6-1; 8 bases are shared with TRBD2. CDR3 length: 14 residues. With V trimmed by 4 bases and J by 7 bases, 6 bases remained unmatched. CDR1 and CDR2 (germline): MNHNS, SASEGT. The CDR3 region is CASSGKTSVNEQFF. In DNA form, the CDR3 reads TGTGCCAGCAGTGGAAAGACTAGCGTTAATGAGCAGTTCTTC.

This clonotype has ten or more counts. This rearrangement joins TRBV28 to TRBJ2-7; tentative D call: TRBD2 (5 bases). Germline V gene sequence: CDR1 MDHEN, CDR2 SYDVKM. The ends were cut back, 4 bases at V and 4 bases at J, with 11 bases in the middle. The CDR3 length is 13 residues. The CDR3, as DNA: TGTGCCAGCAGTTCCCCTCGGGGTTACGAGCAGTACTTC. It translates to CASSSPRGYEQYF. The whole variable domain, remainder taken from reference TRBV28 and TRBJ2-7, is DVKVTQSSRYLVKRTGEKVFLECVQDMDHENMFWYRQDPGLGLRLIYFSYDVKMKEKGDIPEGYSVSREKKERFSLILESASTNQTSMYLCASSSPRGYEQYFGPGTRLTVT.

This clonotype has a count of ten or more. V is TRBV20-1 and J is TRBJ1-2; 7 positions agree with TRBD1. Germline CDR1 is DFQATT and CDR2 is SNEGSKA (reference sequence). V shed 0 bases and J 2 bases; nucleotides not matched to a gene: 3. The CDR3 runs 14 residues. The CDR3 DNA is TGCAGTGCTAGAGATAGGGGGCGCAACTATGGCTACACCTTC. It encodes CSARDRGRNYGYTF.